These 9 T cell receptor beta chains share one sample of origin, sequenced in a study of shared clonotypes between healthy human individuals. Measured with immunoSEQ multiplex PCR; TCRdb has only the in-frame clones, and not every one. The repertoire holds about 1.1 million clones, around three quarters seen once, with under 0.65% in the top ten. The sample taken for sequencing was memory CD4+ T cells from PBMCs. The subset denotes: CD45RA-negative fraction. All receptors derive from a man between 18 and 35 years old in good health. Some clones in this sample may be carry-over from other donors' samples.

The chain links TRBV10-3 to TRBJ2-2, with 9 nucleotides matching TRBD1. This CDR3 comprises 15 residues. Germline CDR1 and CDR2: ENHRY and SYGVKD. V shed 5 bases, J shed 5 bases, and the junction held 6 bases outside the gene matches. The CDR3 DNA is TGTGCCATCAGTCTCGGGACAGGGTCGACCGGGGAGCTGTTTTTT. As protein: CAISLGTGSTGELFF.

This chain's CDR3 is CSVEDRLYNEQFF. The CDR3 region has the DNA TGCAGCGTTGAAGATCGACTATACAATGAGCAGTTCTTC. This rearrangement joins TRBV29-1 to TRBJ2-1; a possible D gene is TRBD2 (5 bases). V was pared by 0 bases and J by 4 bases, with 7 bases between. The CDR3 consists of 13 residues. From germline, CDR1 is SQVTM and CDR2 ANQGSEA.

This chain connects TRBV6-6 to TRBJ2-3; TRBD2 aligns across 7 bases. Germline assignment: CDR1 MNHNY and CDR2 SVGAGI (reference sequence). The CDR3 extends over 16 amino acids. With 2 bases clipped from V and 4 bases from J, the junction kept 9 bases outside the gene matches. As DNA, the CDR3 is TGTGCCAGCAGTTACGGGCGCGGGAGAGGAGCAGATACGCAGTATTTT. Translating gives CASSYGRGRGADTQYF.

This sequence joins TRBV6-1 and TRBJ2-5; D is unclear. The V end lost 6 bases, the J end lost 4 bases, and 12 bases lay between the germline ends. This CDR3 spans 13 amino acids. Per the germline V gene, CDR1 is MNHNS and CDR2 is SASEGT. The CDR3 spells CASRLQPAETQYF. The CDR3, as DNA: TGTGCCAGCAGGCTGCAGCCCGCAGAGACCCAGTACTTC.

The V gene is TRBV7-2, the J gene TRBJ1-4; D remains unclear. V lost 0 bases and J lost 0, with 17 bases in between. There are 19 residues in the CDR3. The germline gives CDR1 SGHTA, CDR2 FQGNSA. CDR3 sequence (DNA): TGTGCCAGCAGCTTAGCGCCCGGAGCAGGCGTTGCAACTAATGAAAAACTGTTTTTT. It encodes CASSLAPGAGVATNEKLFF.

The chain couples TRBV5-1 to TRBJ2-5, with a weak D call TRBD1 (5 bases). CDR3 size: 14 residues. Germline CDR1 is SGHRS and CDR2 is YFSETQ. Trimming left V 0 bases short and J 1 base short, with 7 bases between. The CDR3 DNA sequence: TGCGCCAGCAGCTTGGGGGGCCCCCAAGAGACCCAGTACTTC. Its protein is CASSLGGPQETQYF.

The chain has TRBV5-1 and TRBJ2-3, with D possibly being TRBD1 (7 bases). V was pared by 3 bases and J by 1 base, with 15 bases between. CDR1 SGHRS and CDR2 YFSETQ come from the germline V gene. CDR3 size: 16 residues. CDR3 region: CASSSTGTGGTDTQYF. The CDR3 bases are TGCGCCAGCAGCTCGACAGGGACGGGAGGCACAGATACGCAGTATTTT.

This chain uses TRBV5-4 with TRBJ2-1; weak D call: TRBD2 (6 bases). Trimming took 2 bases from V and 0 from J, leaving 12 bases between them. The CDR3 loop spans 16 amino acids. CDR1 and CDR2 from the germline V gene are SGHNT and YYREEE (reference sequence). CDR3 DNA: TGTGCCAGCAGCTTCCCCCGCGGGGCCTCCTACAATGAGCAGTTCTTC. It specifies CASSFPRGASYNEQFF.

The rearrangement joins TRBV15 to TRBJ2-2, with D unclear. The CDR3 covers 15 residues. The V gene lost 1 base and the J gene lost 4 bases, with 10 bases spanning the gap. From germline, CDR1 is LNHNV and CDR2 YYDKDF (reference sequence). This CDR3 is CATSRVGEVTGELFF. CDR3 nucleotides: TGTGCCACCAGCAGAGTTGGGGAAGTCACCGGGGAGCTGTTTTTT.